Listed below are T cell receptor beta chains from one sample, sequenced in a study of shared clonotypes between healthy human individuals. Only in-frame clones appear in the TCRdb table, and some are missing; sequencing was by immunoSEQ multiplex PCR. The table lists 2,500,000 or so clones, roughly 92% of them singletons. Sequenced material: naive CD4+ T cells sorted from blood. These receptors originate from a man between 18 and 29 years old in good health. The CDR3 runs from the conserved cysteine through the conserved F or W. Fields, in order: clone size, D gene, V gene, J gene, CDR3 DNA, CDR3 protein. D genes are given only for firm matches. A clone size is listed for some rows: how often the clone was seen (once, few, many), or a class if it is expanded.

>NA|NA|TRBV6-4|TRBJ2-3
TGTGCCAGCAGGGACTTTGATACGCAGTATTTT
CASRDFDTQYF
>few|NA|TRBV2|TRBJ1-5
TGTGCCAGCAGTGAAGGACTTAGCAATCAGCCCCAGCATTTT
CASSEGLSNQPQHF
>NA|NA|TRBV14|TRBJ2-3
TGTGCCAGCAGCCAAGTTGAGGGGGAGTCCACTAGCACAGATACGCAGTATTTT
CASSQVEGESTSTDTQYF
>NA|NA|TRBV23-1|TRBJ1-5
TGCGCCAGCAGTCAAGGTCAGCCCCAGCATTTT
CASSQGQPQHF
>NA|TRBD2|TRBV5-1|TRBJ2-5
TGCGCCAGCAGCTTCGGACTAGCTGGAGAGACCCAGTACTTC
CASSFGLAGETQYF
>NA|NA|TRBV6-1|TRBJ1-4
TGTGCCAGCAGTGAAGAGTGGGCCCTTAATGAAAAACTGTTTTTT
CASSEEWALNEKLFF
>NA|TRBD1|TRBV28|TRBJ2-7
TGTGCCAGCAGTCGTATCGGGACAGTTCCCTACGAGCAGTACTTC
CASSRIGTVPYEQYF
>NA|TRBD1|TRBV4-1|TRBJ1-1
TGCGCCAGCAGCTTTTACAGGGGAATGAACACTGAAGCTTTCTTT
CASSFYRGMNTEAFF
>NA|NA|TRBV5-1|TRBJ2-1
TGCGCCAGCAGCCTTCTAGCGTTGGACGAGCAGTTCTTC
CASSLLALDEQFF
>NA|NA|TRBV30|TRBJ2-7
TGTGCCTGGAGTGTCGGACCGGGCAAGGACGAGCAGTACTTC
CAWSVGPGKDEQYF
>NA|NA|TRBV11-3|TRBJ2-7
TGTGCCAGCCCGACCCCAGGGTTGGCCCCCGACGAGCAGTACTTC
CASPTPGLAPDEQYF
>once|TRBD2|TRBV2|TRBJ2-1
TGTGCCAGCAGTGGAGGGACTAGCGGGAGGGAGCAGTTCTTC
CASSGGTSGREQFF
>NA|NA|TRBV18|TRBJ1-5
TGTGCCAGCTCACCCTTTCAAGATCAGCCCCAGCATTTT
CASSPFQDQPQHF
>NA|NA|TRBV10-3|TRBJ2-5
TGTGCCATCAGAGACGAGGGTGGAGAGACCCAGTACTTC
CAIRDEGGETQYF
>once|NA|TRBV6-5|TRBJ1-4
TGTGCCAGCAGCACCGGCTTTGCAACTAATGAAAAACTGTTTTTT
CASSTGFATNEKLFF
>NA|TRBD1|TRBV30|TRBJ1-1
TGTGCCTGGAGTGGGGACAGGGGCGCTTTCTTT
CAWSGDRGAFF
>NA|NA|TRBV21-1|TRBJ1-1
TGTGCCAGCAGCAAAGCCGACAGGGGGCACGGTGTCACTGAAGCTTTCTTT
CASSKADRGHGVTEAFF
>NA|TRBD2|TRBV15|TRBJ2-5
TGTGCCACCAGCAGAGGGAAGCGGGGGGAAGAGACCCAGTACTTC
CATSRGKRGEETQYF
>NA|TRBD1|TRBV9|TRBJ1-1
TGTGCCAGCAGCGTTACAGGGGTGAGCACTGAAGCTTTCTTT
CASSVTGVSTEAFF
>NA|TRBD1|TRBV5-4|TRBJ1-2
TGTGCCAGCAGCGCGGACAGGGGAGTCCCCTATGGCTACACCTTC
CASSADRGVPYGYTF
>NA|TRBD1|TRBV5-1|TRBJ2-2
TGCGCCAGCAGCTTGGAGGGACAGGGGTGGACCGGGGAGCTGTTTTTT
CASSLEGQGWTGELFF
>NA|NA|TRBV2|TRBJ2-2
TGTGCCAGCAGTGAAAGGGAACCCGGGGAGCTGTTTTTT
CASSEREPGELFF
>once|NA|TRBV5-1|TRBJ2-2
TGCGCCAGCAGCTTTGGCAGAGAATTCGGGGAGCTGTTTTTT
CASSFGREFGELFF
>NA|TRBD1|TRBV29-1|TRBJ1-2
TGCAGCGTTGCGGACAGGGGGAACGGCTACACCTTC
CSVADRGNGYTF
>NA|TRBD1|TRBV6-5|TRBJ1-2
TGTGCCAGCAGTTACTCGCTAGCCGGGACAGCCTATGGCTACACCTTC
CASSYSLAGTAYGYTF
>NA|NA|TRBV10-1|TRBJ2-1
TGCGCCAGCAGTGAGTCCGACAGGAATGAGCAGTTCTTC
CASSESDRNEQFF
>NA|NA|TRBV15|TRBJ1-1
TGTGCCACTGGGACCCGGGGAGGCATGAACACTGAAGCTTTCTTT
CATGTRGGMNTEAFF
>NA|NA|TRBV15|TRBJ2-7
TGTGCCACCAGCAGAGACAGGGCCGAGCAGTACTTC
CATSRDRAEQYF
>once|TRBD2|TRBV10-2|TRBJ2-7
TGCGCCAGCAAGATAGCGGGAGGGCCGTTCGAGCAGTACTTC
CASKIAGGPFEQYF
>NA|NA|TRBV6-6|TRBJ1-1
TGTGCCAGCAGTTTGCAGGGCACTGAAGCTTTCTTT
CASSLQGTEAFF
>NA|NA|TRBV5-1|TRBJ2-3
TGCGCCAGCAGCTTGGCCACAAGCGCGGCCCACACTAGCACAGATACGCAGTATTTT
CASSLATSAAHTSTDTQYF
>NA|NA|TRBV7-2|TRBJ2-1
TGTGCCAGCAGCTTAGGACGTACGGGGGAGAATGAGCAGTTCTTC
CASSLGRTGENEQFF
>NA|NA|TRBV30|TRBJ2-7
TGTGCCTGCGGCGACCCCCCAAGACGGATGTCTACGAACGAGCAGTACTTC
CACGDPPRRMSTNEQYF
>NA|TRBD1|TRBV28|TRBJ2-7
TGTGCCAGCAGTTCCGATTTCCAGGGGGCGGGCGAGCAGTACTTC
CASSSDFQGAGEQYF
>once|TRBD1|TRBV30|TRBJ1-6
TGTGCCGGGGACAGGGGAAATTCACCCCTCCACTTT
CAGDRGNSPLHF
>NA|TRBD1|TRBV7-8|TRBJ1-4
TGTGCCAGCAGCTTCGCAGGGGGCACTAATGAAAAACTGTTTTTT
CASSFAGGTNEKLFF
>NA|TRBD1|TRBV11-3|TRBJ2-7
TGTGCCAGCAGCCTACAGGGGTTAACCGAGCAGTACTTC
CASSLQGLTEQYF
>NA|TRBD1|TRBV18|TRBJ1-1
TGTGCCAGCTCAAGACAGGGGGACAGGGACACTGAAGCTTTCTTT
CASSRQGDRDTEAFF
>NA|TRBD2|TRBV5-1|TRBJ2-3
TGCGCCAGCAGCTTGCCTAGCGGGGGAAGCACAGATACGCAGTATTTT
CASSLPSGGSTDTQYF
>once|NA|TRBV7-8|TRBJ1-5
TGTGCCAGCAGCCGAATGACGGGGGGAGGTAATCAGCCCCAGCATTTT
CASSRMTGGGNQPQHF
>NA|TRBD1|TRBV7-2|TRBJ2-2
TGTGCCAGCAGCAACCAGGGGGCCCTCACCGGGGAGCTGTTTTTT
CASSNQGALTGELFF
>NA|TRBD1|TRBV6-1|TRBJ1-1
TGTGCCACCAAACAAGGGACAGACCGGAGGGCTTTCTTT
CATKQGTDRRAFF
>once|NA|TRBV7-9|TRBJ2-3
TGTGCCAGCAGCTTAGTGGGGGGGCCAGATACGCAGTATTTT
CASSLVGGPDTQYF